The 21 T cell receptor beta chains in this list originate from one sample, sequenced in a study of cytomegalovirus exposure and HLA in healthy donors. Only in-frame clones appear in the TCRdb table, and some are missing; sequencing was by immunoSEQ multiplex PCR. This table has about 120,000 clones, nearly 90% appearing once. The sample was PBMCs. Every receptor here comes from a woman between 18 and 30 years old in good health and CMV-seronegative.

The rearrangement joins TRBV28 to TRBJ2-2; 10 nucleotides align to TRBD2. Trimming at V came to 0 bases and at J to 1 base, leaving 14 bases not matched to a gene. Per germline, CDR1 MDHEN and CDR2 SYDVKM. The CDR3 is made up of 21 amino acids. The CDR3 region is CASSLWGLAGALGRNTGELFF. As DNA, the CDR3 is TGTGCCAGCAGTTTATGGGGGCTAGCGGGGGCCCTGGGTCGGAACACCGGGGAGCTGTTTTTT.

The chain links TRBV15 to TRBJ2-3; 11 positions agree with TRBD2. V dropped 2 bases and J dropped 3; count of bases not matched to a gene: 4. This CDR3 contains 16 residues. CDR1 LNHNV and CDR2 YYDKDF come from the germline V gene (reference sequence). The CDR3 DNA sequence: TGTGCCACCAGCAGATTGGGACTAGCGGAAACAGATACGCAGTATTTT. Its translation: CATSRLGLAETDTQYF. Full variable domain (missing parts from reference TRBV15 and TRBJ2-3): DAMVIQNPRYQVTQFGKPVTLSCSQTLNHNVMYWYQQKSSQAPKLLFHYYDKDFNNEADTPDNFQSRRPNTSFCFLDIRSPGLGDTAMYLCATSRLGLAETDTQYFGPGTRLTVL.

V gene TRBV6-6 combines with J gene TRBJ1-2; 7 nucleotides match TRBD1. The junction had 6 bases not matched to a gene; V was cut back by 2 bases and J by 6 bases. CDR1 MNHNY and CDR2 SVGAGI come from the germline V gene (reference sequence). This CDR3 has 14 residues. The CDR3 sequence is CASSYAATGNGYTF. CDR3 nucleotides: TGTGCCAGCAGTTACGCCGCGACAGGGAATGGCTACACCTTC.

CDR3 loop: CASSYRDSNSPLHF. The CDR3 DNA follows: TGTGCCAGCAGTTACCGGGACAGCAATTCACCCCTCCACTTT. This sequence joins TRBV27 and TRBJ1-6; TRBD1 aligns across 7 bases. Germline CDR1 and CDR2: MNHEY and SMNVEV (reference sequence). The CDR3 is 14 residues long. J lost 7 bases, V lost 4 bases, and 4 bases had no gene match.

The rearrangement joins TRBV2 to TRBJ1-6; D is undetermined. The V end was cut by 4 bases, the J end by 2 bases, with 9 bases between. Germline CDR1 and CDR2: SNHLY and FYNNEI. The CDR3 covers 15 residues. CDR3 sequence: CASSGVGTYNSPLHF. CDR3 DNA: TGTGCCAGCAGTGGGGTCGGGACCTATAATTCACCCCTCCACTTT.

The chain couples TRBV5-1 to TRBJ1-1; D gene ambiguous. Trimming removed 0 bases from V and 0 bases from J, with 12 bases in between. The CDR3 contains 16 residues. Germline V gene lookup returns CDR1 SGHRS and CDR2 YFSETQ. CDR3 in amino acids: CASSLAYGGMNTEAFF. In nucleotides, the CDR3 is TGCGCCAGCAGCTTGGCTTACGGAGGCATGAACACTGAAGCTTTCTTT.

This clone was seen a few times. CDR3 bases: TGTGCCAGTGCAGGAGGCAGTGAAGAGACCCAGTACTTC. It encodes CASAGGSEETQYF. The genes are TRBV2 and TRBJ2-5; D might be TRBD2 (5 bases). The germline gives CDR1 SNHLY, CDR2 FYNNEI. Trimming shortened V by 9 bases and J by 3 bases, and 14 bases separated the two germline ends. There are 13 residues in the CDR3.

The V call is TRBV6-5, the J call TRBJ2-4, with TRBD1 matching over 7 bases. Germline V gene data show CDR1 as MNHEY and CDR2 as SVGAGI. The V segment lost 10 bases and the J segment 6 bases; nucleotides outside the gene matches: 12. The CDR3 has 14 amino acids. CDR3 region: CATSRDRARNIQYF. The CDR3 DNA is TGTGCCACATCACGCGACAGGGCTAGAAACATTCAGTACTTC.

The J gene is TRBJ2-4, the V gene TRBV7-2; 11 nucleotides line up with TRBD2. J was trimmed by 6 bases and V by 2 bases; bases with no gene match: 12. CDR3 length: 18 residues. CDR1 SGHTA and CDR2 FQGNSA come from the germline V gene. The CDR3 loop reads CASSLRLLAGELGNIQYF. CDR3 nucleotides: TGTGCCAGCAGCTTAAGGTTACTAGCGGGGGAATTGGGAAACATTCAGTACTTC.

Here the CDR3 reads CASSDLGGPYNEQFF. As DNA, the CDR3 is TGTGCCAGCAGTGATTTGGGGGGGCCGTACAATGAGCAGTTCTTC. The chain couples TRBV2 to TRBJ2-1; the D gene is possibly TRBD2 (7 bases). CDR1 is SNHLY, CDR2 FYNNEI, per germline. Trimming left V 3 bases short and J 4 bases short, with 13 bases between. This CDR3 is 15 amino acids long.

The chain employs TRBV2 and TRBJ2-5; 8 bases map to TRBD1. This CDR3 contains 16 residues. Germline V gene sequence: CDR1 SNHLY, CDR2 FYNNEI. J lost 2 bases, V lost 7 bases, and 12 bases had no gene match. The CDR3 region has the DNA TGTGCCAGCACCCTGATTGGACAGGGCCCACAAGAGACCCAGTACTTC. This codes for CASTLIGQGPQETQYF.

This clone was counted ten times or more. V is TRBV11-2 and J is TRBJ2-7, with a weak D call TRBD1 (5 bases). This CDR3 comprises 13 residues. The germline CDR1 and CDR2 sequences are SGHAT and FQNNGV. Trimming removed 5 bases at V and 2 bases at J, with 10 bases between. The CDR3 sequence: CASSLPDTYEQYV. The CDR3 region has the DNA TGTGCCAGCAGCCTCCCGGACACCTACGAGCAGTACGTC.

The chain carries TRBV5-5 and TRBJ1-2; D is perhaps TRBD1 (6 bases). CDR1 SGHKS and CDR2 YYEKEE come from the germline V gene (reference sequence). CDR3 size: 12 residues. V was cut by 1 base and J by 12 bases, with 13 bases left in between. The CDR3 region has the DNA TGTGCCAGCAGCTTGACAGGGAGGGGAGACACCTTC. Its protein is CASSLTGRGDTF.

The rearrangement links TRBV29-1 to TRBJ1-4; possibly TRBD1 for D (5 bases). The CDR3 is made up of 11 amino acids. Germline V gene data show CDR1 as SQVTM and CDR2 as ANQGSEA. Trimming took 6 bases from V and 8 from J, leaving 10 bases between them. DNA for the CDR3: TGCAGCGTGGACGACAGCGAAAAACTGTTTTTT. It yields the protein CSVDDSEKLFF.

The rearrangement links TRBV18 to TRBJ2-7; TRBD2 might be the D (7 bases). Trimming took off 2 bases at V and 3 bases at J, with 11 bases between the two ends. The CDR3 length is 14 residues. Germline assignment: CDR1 KGHSH and CDR2 LQKENI. This CDR3 is CASSPTGGHYEQYF. As DNA, the CDR3 is TGTGCCAGCTCACCAACCGGGGGGCACTACGAGCAGTACTTC.

This rearrangement joins TRBV9 to TRBJ1-1, with D unresolved. The CDR3 totals 15 residues. Between the trimmed V and J ends, which lost 3 bases and 6 bases, there was a span of 18 bases. CDR1 is SGDLS, CDR2 YYNGEE, per germline. CDR3 DNA: TGTGCCAGCAGCGAACCGGGAGCGCTGAGCGCTGAAGCTTTCTTT. Translated, it gives CASSEPGALSAEAFF. The full variable domain, completed using reference TRBV9 and TRBJ1-1, is DSGVTQTPKHLITATGQRVTLRCSPRSGDLSVYWYQQSLDQGLQFLIQYYNGEERAKGNILERFSAQQFPDLHSELNLSSLELGDSALYFCASSEPGALSAEAFFGQGTRLTVV.

This sequence joins TRBV5-1 and TRBJ1-2, with a tentative D call TRBD1 (6 bases). Germline V CDR1 and CDR2: SGHRS, YFSETQ. Trimming removed 4 bases at V and 7 bases at J, with 8 bases between. This CDR3 is 11 amino acids long. The CDR3 nucleotides are TGCGCCAGCAGCGGGGACACTGGCTACACCTTC. Its translation: CASSGDTGYTF.

With respect to this clone: One junction end disagrees with the germline gene, perhaps due to a read error. The genes are TRBV7-6 and TRBJ2-5, with D possibly TRBD2 on 5 matching bases. The CDR3 runs 14 residues. Germline assignment: CDR1 SGHVS and CDR2 FNYEAQ. CDR3 DNA: TGTGCCAGCAGCCTAGCCACTGCTCGGGAGACCCAGTACTTC. This sequence encodes CASSLATARETQYF.

This clone was seen only once. The genes are TRBV2 and TRBJ2-4; TRBD2 matches 13 bases. J lost 8 bases, V lost 4 bases, and 2 bases had no gene match. This CDR3 is built from 14 residues. Germline assignment: CDR1 SNHLY and CDR2 FYNNEI. The CDR3 loop is CASSGTSGGYIQYF. Here the CDR3 DNA reads TGTGCCAGCAGTGGGACTAGCGGGGGTTACATTCAGTACTTC.

This clone was counted once. The chain uses TRBV11-2 and TRBJ1-4; no reliable D call. The V end was cut by 2 bases, the J end by 5 bases, with 12 bases between. This CDR3 is built from 15 residues. Per germline, CDR1 SGHAT and CDR2 FQNNGV. CDR3 region: CASSLLAQSNEKLFF. CDR3 bases: TGTGCCAGCAGCTTATTGGCACAGTCGAATGAAAAACTGTTTTTT.

The CDR3 nucleotides are TGTGCCAGCAGTTTATCCCTAGTGGGAGGGGCCTACAATGAGCAGTTCTTC. It encodes CASSLSLVGGAYNEQFF. V usage is TRBV27 and J usage is TRBJ2-1; TRBD2 matches 7 bases. The CDR3 loop spans 17 amino acids. Germline values: CDR1 MNHEY, CDR2 SMNVEV (reference sequence). J lost 2 bases, V lost 0 bases, and 7 bases had no gene match.